This entry features one TCR beta chain sequence. The antigen is not known. The data originate from a study of T cell responses to AZD1222 COVID-19 vaccine. Overall study findings and caveats: Repertoires were sampled only after the peak T cell response. Baseline antibody screening turned up just a handful of seropositive AZD1222 recipients. Per reports, nearly half of all spike-specific TCRs target regions that are unmutated in variants.

The data were produced by immunoSEQ multiplex PCR, yet TCRdb's version contains in-frame clones alone and is incomplete. The table lists 95,000 to 130,000 clones, 90% to 95% of them singletons. The CDR3 contains 12 residues. CDR1 is SGHAT and CDR2 is FQNNGV in the germline V gene. The V end lost 5 bases, the J end lost 2 bases, and 7 bases lay between the germline ends. This sequence joins TRBV11-2 and TRBJ2-7; no clear D. This TCR derives from an adult in good health. The sequences come from peripheral blood, collected on day 0 of AZD1222 vaccination. The CDR3 coding sequence is TGTGCCAGCAGCGGAGTAACCTACGAGCAGTACTTC. Protein: CASSGVTYEQYF.